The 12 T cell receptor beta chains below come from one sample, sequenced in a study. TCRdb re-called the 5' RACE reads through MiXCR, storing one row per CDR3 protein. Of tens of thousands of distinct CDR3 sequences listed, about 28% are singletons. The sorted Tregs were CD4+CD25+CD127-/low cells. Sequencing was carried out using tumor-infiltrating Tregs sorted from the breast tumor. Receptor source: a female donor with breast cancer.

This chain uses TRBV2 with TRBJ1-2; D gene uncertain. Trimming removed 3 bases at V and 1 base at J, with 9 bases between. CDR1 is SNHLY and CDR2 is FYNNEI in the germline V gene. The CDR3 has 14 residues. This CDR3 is CASSEGSFNYGYTF. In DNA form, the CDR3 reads TGTGCCAGCAGTGAGGGATCTTTTAACTATGGCTACACCTTC.

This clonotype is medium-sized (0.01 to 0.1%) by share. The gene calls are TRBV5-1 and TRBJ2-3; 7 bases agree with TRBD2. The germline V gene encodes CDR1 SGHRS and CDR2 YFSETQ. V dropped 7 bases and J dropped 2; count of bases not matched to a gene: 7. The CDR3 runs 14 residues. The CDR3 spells CASGGREITDTQYF. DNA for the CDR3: TGCGCCAGCGGTGGGAGGGAGATCACAGATACGCAGTATTTT.

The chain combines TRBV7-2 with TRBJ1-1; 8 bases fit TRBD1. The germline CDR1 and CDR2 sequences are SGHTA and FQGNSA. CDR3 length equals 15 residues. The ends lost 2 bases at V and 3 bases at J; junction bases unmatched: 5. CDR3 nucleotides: TGTGCCAGCAGCTTAAGACAGGGGATGGACACTGAAGCTTTCTTT. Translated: CASSLRQGMDTEAFF.

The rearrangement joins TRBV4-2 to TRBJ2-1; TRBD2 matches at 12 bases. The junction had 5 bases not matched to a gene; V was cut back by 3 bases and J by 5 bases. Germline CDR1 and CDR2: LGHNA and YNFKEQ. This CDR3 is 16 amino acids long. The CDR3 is CASSQGLAGGHNEQFF. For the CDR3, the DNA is TGTGCCAGCAGCCAGGGTCTAGCGGGGGGGCACAATGAGCAGTTCTTC.

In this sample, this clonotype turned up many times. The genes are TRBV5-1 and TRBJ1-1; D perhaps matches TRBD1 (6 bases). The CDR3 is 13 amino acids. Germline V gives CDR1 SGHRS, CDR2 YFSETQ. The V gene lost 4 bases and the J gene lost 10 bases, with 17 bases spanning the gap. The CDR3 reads CASSLLGGALAFF. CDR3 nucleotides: TGCGCCAGCAGCCTTCTGGGGGGGGCATTAGCTTTCTTT.

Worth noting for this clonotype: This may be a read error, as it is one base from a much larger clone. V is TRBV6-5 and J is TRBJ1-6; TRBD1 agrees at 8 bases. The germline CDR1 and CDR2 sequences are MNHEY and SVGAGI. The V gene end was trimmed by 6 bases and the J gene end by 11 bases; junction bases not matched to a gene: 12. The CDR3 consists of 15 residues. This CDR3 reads CASSRGQVGNTPLHF. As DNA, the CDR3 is TGTGCCAGCAGCCGGGGACAGGTGGGGAATACACCCCTCCACTTT.

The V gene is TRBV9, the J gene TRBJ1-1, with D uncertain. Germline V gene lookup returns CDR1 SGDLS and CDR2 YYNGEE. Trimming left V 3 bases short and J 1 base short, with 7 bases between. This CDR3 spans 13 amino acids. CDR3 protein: CASSARQNTEAFF. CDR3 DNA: TGTGCCAGCAGCGCCAGACAGAACACTGAAGCTTTCTTT.

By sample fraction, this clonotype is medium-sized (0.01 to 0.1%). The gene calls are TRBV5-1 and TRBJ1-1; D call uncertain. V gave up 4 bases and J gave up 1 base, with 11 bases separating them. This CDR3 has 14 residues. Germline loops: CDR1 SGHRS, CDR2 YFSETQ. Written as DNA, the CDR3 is TGCGCCAGCAGCCCCGCTCAGACGAACACTGAAGCTTTCTTT. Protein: CASSPAQTNTEAFF. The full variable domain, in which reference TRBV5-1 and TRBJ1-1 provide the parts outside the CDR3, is KAGVTQTPRYLIKTRGQQVTLSCSPISGHRSVSWYQQTPGQGLQFLFEYFSETQRNKGNFPGRFSGRQFSNSRSEMNVSTLELGDSALYLCASSPAQTNTEAFFGQGTRLTVV.

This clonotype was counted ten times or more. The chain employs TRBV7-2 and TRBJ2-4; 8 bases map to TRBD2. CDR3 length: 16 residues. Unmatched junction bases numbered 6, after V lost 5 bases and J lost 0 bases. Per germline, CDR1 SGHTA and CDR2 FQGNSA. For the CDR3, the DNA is TGTGCCAGCAGCCCCCGGGGGGGGCTAGCCAAAAACATTCAGTACTTC. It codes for CASSPRGGLAKNIQYF.

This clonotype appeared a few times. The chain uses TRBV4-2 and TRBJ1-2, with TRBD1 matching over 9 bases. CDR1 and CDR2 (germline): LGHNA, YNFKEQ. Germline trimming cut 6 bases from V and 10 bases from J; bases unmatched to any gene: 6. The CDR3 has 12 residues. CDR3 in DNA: TGTGCCAGCAGTACGACAGGGGGTGACTACACCTTC. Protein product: CASSTTGGDYTF.

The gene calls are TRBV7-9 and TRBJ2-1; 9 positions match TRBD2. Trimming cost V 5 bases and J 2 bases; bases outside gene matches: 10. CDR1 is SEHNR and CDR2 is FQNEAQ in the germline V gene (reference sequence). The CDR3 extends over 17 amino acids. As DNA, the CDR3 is TGTGCCAGCAGCAGTACGGGACTAGCAATACCCTACAATGAGCAGTTCTTC. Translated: CASSSTGLAIPYNEQFF.

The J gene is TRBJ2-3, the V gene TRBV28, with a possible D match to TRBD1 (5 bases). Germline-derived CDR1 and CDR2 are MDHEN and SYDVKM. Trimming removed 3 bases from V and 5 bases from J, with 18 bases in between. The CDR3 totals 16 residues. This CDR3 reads CASSFQGQGREDTQYF. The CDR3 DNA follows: TGTGCCAGCAGTTTTCAGGGCCAGGGCAGAGAAGATACGCAGTATTTT.